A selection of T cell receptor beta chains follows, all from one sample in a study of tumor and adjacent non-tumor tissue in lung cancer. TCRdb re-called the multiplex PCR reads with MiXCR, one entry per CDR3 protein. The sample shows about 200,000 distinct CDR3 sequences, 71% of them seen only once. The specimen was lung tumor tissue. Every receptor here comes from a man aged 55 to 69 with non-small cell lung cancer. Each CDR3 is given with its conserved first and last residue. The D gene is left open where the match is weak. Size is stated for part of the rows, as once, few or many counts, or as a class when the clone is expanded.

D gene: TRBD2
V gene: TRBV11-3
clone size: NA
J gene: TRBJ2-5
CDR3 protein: CGSSLGAAGGLVQETQYF
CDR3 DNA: TGTGGCAGCAGCTTAGGAGCGGCGGGGGGGCTAGTTCAAGAGACCCAGTATTTC

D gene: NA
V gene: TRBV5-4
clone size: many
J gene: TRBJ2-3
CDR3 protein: CASSFTGQDTQYF
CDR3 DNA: TGTGCCAGCAGCTTCACAGGTCAAGATACGCAGTATTTT

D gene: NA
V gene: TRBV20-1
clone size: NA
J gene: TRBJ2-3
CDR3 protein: CSTQQGWDMQYF
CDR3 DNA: TGCAGTACTCAACAGGGATGGGATATGCAGTATTTT

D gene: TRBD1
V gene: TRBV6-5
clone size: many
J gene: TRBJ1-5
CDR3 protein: CASSVTGREPQHF
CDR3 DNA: TGTGCCAGCAGTGTGACAGGGAGGGAGCCCCAGCATTTT

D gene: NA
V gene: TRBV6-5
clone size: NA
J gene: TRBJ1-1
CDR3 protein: CAGSYAQGGFSTEAFF
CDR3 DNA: TGTGCCGGCAGTTACGCTCAGGGAGGTTTCAGCACTGAAGCTTTCTTT

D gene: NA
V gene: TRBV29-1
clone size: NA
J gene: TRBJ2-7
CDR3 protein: CSVEQGGRYEQYF
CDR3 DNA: TGCAGTGTTGAACAGGGGGGGCGGTACGAGCAGTACTTC

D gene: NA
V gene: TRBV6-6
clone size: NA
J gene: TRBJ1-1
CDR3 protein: CASSRLSSTEALF
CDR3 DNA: TGTGCCAGCAGTCGGTTGTCGAGCACTGAAGCTTTATTT

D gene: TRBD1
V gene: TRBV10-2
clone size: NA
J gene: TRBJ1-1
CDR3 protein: CASRPPVGQGEAEAFF
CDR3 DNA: TGCGCCAGCAGACCCCCGGTGGGACAGGGGGAGGCTGAAGCTTTCTTT

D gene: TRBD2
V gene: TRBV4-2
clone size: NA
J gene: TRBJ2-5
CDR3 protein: CASGQGLAGYQETQYF
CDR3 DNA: TGTGCCAGCGGCCAGGGCCTAGCGGGATACCAAGAGACCCAATACTTC

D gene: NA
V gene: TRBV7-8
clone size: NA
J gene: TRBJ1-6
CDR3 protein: CASISTKGNSPLHF
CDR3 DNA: TGTGCCAGCATATCGACAAAGGGAAATTCACCCCTCCACTTT

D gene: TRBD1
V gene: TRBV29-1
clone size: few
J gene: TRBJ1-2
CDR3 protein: CSAAGQDYGYTF
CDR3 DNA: TGCAGCGCCGCCGGACAGGACTATGGCTACACCTTC

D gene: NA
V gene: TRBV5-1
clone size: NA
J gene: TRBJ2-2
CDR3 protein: CASSFMTAGELFF
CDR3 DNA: TGCGCCAGCAGCTTCATGACAGCCGGGGAGCTGTTTTTT

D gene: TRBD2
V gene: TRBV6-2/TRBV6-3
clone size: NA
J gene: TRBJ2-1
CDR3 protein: CTGSWYLAGATNNEQFF
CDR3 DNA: TGTACCGGCAGCTGGTACCTAGCGGGAGCGACAAACAATGAGCAGTTCTTC

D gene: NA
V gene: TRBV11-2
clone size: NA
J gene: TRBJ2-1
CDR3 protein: CVSSLSGRRQETQFF
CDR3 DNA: TGTGTCAGCAGCTTATCAGGGAGGAGGCAAGAGACCCAGTTCTTC

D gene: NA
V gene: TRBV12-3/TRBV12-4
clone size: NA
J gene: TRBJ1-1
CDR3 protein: CASSSMGDAEAFF
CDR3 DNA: TGTGCCAGTAGTTCCATGGGAGACGCTGAAGCTTTCTTT

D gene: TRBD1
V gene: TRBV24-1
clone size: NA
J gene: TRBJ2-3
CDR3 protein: CATSDPYGTGGADTQYF
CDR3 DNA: TGTGCCACCAGTGACCCCTATGGGACAGGGGGTGCAGATACGCAGTATTTT

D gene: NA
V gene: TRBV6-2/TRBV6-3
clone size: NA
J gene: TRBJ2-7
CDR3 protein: CASSYTREQYF
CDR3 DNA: TGTGCCAGCAGTTACACGAGGGAGCAGTACTTC

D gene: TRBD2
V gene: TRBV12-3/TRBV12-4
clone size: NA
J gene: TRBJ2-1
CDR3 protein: CASGSTSGRDNEQFF
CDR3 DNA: TGTGCCAGCGGCTCGACTAGCGGGAGGGACAATGAGCAGTTCTTC

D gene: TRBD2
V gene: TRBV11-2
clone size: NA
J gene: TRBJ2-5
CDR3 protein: CVNSTSGGAETQYF
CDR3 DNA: TGTGTCAACAGCACTAGCGGGGGGGCTGAGACCCAGTACTTC

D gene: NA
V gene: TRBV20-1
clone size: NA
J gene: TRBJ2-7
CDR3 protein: CSPTWTGSSYEQYF
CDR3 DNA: TGCAGTCCTACCTGGACGGGAAGCTCCTACGAGCAGTACTTC

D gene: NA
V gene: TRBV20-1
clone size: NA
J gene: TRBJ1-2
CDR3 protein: CNAGRRAYNYGYTF
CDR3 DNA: TGCAATGCCGGACGGAGGGCTTACAACTATGGCTACACCTTC

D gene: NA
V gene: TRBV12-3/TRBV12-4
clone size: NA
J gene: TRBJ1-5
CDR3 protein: CASSPGPGALNQPQHF
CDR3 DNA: TGTGCCAGCAGTCCGGGACCGGGGGCGCTTAATCAGCCCCAGCATTTT

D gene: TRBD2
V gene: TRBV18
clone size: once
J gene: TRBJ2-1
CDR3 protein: CASSRTSSGGDNEQFF
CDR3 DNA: TGTGCCAGCTCACGGACGTCGAGCGGGGGGGACAATGAGCAGTTCTTC

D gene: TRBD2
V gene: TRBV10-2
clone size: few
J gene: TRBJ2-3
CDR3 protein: CASSERRGTSGGVLTDTQYF
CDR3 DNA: TGCGCCAGCAGTGAGAGACGGGGGACTAGCGGGGGGGTGCTCACAGATACGCAGTATTTT

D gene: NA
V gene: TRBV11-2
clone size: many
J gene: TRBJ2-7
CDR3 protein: CASSLMADEQYF
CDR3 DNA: TGTGCCAGCAGCTTAATGGCGGACGAGCAGTACTTC

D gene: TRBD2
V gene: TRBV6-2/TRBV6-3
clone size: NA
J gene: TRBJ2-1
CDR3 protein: CASSPTNLPGLAGGYDEQFF
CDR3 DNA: TGTGCCAGCAGTCCTACTAACCTCCCGGGACTAGCGGGAGGCTACGATGAGCAGTTCTTC

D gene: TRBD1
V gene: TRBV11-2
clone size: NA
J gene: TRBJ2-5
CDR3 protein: CAISSGISQGAGETQYF
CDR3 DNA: TGTGCCATCAGCTCAGGAATTAGTCAGGGGGCCGGAGAGACCCAGTACTTC

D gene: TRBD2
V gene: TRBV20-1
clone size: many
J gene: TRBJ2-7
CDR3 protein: CSASAGVSYEQYF
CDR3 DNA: TGCAGTGCTAGTGCGGGAGTTAGCTACGAGCAGTACTTC

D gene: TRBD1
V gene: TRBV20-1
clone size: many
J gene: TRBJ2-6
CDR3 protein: CSARDVGQTSGANVLTF
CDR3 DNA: TGCAGTGCTAGAGATGTGGGACAGACCTCTGGGGCCAACGTCCTGACTTTC

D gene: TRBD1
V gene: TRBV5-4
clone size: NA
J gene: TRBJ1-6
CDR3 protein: CVSSLGTAANSPLHF
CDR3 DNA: TGTGTCAGCAGCTTGGGGACAGCTGCTAATTCACCCCTCCACTTT

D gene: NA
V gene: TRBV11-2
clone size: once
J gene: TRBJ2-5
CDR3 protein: CANSPSGCQETQYF
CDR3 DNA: TGTGCCAACAGCCCCTCGGGATGTCAAGAGACCCAGTACTTC

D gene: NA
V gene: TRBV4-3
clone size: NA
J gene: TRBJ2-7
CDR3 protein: CAISQDRGDEQYF
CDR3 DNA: TGCGCCATCAGCCAAGATCGCGGGGACGAGCAGTACTTC

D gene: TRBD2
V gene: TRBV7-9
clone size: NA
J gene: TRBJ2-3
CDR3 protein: CARSPAVLAGATDTQYF
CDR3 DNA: TGTGCCAGGAGTCCAGCGGTACTAGCGGGAGCTACAGATACGCAGTATTTT

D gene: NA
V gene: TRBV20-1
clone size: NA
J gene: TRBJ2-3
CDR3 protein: CSVNGDIDTDTQYF
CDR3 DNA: TGCAGTGTCAATGGAGATATAGACACAGATACGCAGTATTTT

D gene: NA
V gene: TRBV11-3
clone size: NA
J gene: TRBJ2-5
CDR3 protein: CTSGLNAPTQYF
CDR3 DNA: TGTACCAGCGGCTTAAATGCCCCTACCCAGTACTTC

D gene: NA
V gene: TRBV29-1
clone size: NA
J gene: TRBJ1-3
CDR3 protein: CRGYGTLGNIIYF
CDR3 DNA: TGCAGGGGGTACGGGACGCTTGGAAACATCATATATTTT

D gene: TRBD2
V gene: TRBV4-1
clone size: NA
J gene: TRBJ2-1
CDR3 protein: CASSQDQGGTSGTSSYNEQFF
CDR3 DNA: TGCGCCAGCAGCCAAGATCAAGGGGGGACTAGCGGTACAAGCTCCTACAATGAGCAGTTCTTC

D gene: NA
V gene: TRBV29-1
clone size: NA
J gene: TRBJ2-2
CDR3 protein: CSVPSSTIGAYTGELFF
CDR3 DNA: TGCAGCGTCCCTTCTTCGACTATCGGGGCTTACACCGGGGAGCTGTTTTTT

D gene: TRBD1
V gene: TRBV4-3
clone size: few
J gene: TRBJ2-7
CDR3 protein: CASSQFGQGAYEQYF
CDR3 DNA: TGCGCCAGCAGCCAATTCGGACAGGGGGCCTACGAGCAGTACTTC